Following are 13 T cell receptor beta chains from one sample sequenced in a study of blood T cell repertoires in COVID-19. Profiled with immunoSEQ multiplex PCR; TCRdb holds only in-frame clones, not every one. The table lists about 180,000 clones, around 80% of them singletons, with approximately 12% in the top ten. Input material: peripheral blood. Source of these receptors: a woman aged 80 or over with COVID-19, enrolled during active disease.

This chain connects TRBV4-2 to TRBJ1-2; a weak D match, TRBD1 (5 bases). V dropped 0 bases and J dropped 4 bases, with 9 bases sitting between them. This CDR3 is built from 14 residues. The V gene's germline CDR1 is LGHNA and CDR2 YNFKEQ. In DNA, the CDR3 is TGTGCCAGCAGCCAAGATCGGGGGATCTATGGCTACACCTTC. It encodes CASSQDRGIYGYTF.

This chain links TRBV21-1 with TRBJ2-2; the table's TRBD1 call for D was not verified on the DNA. TRBV21-1 is shown as a pseudogene. This CDR3 has 19 residues. CDR3 sequence: CASSFPLGMTGEDTGELFF. CDR3 DNA sequence: TGTGCCAGCAGCTTCCCCCTAGGGATGACAGGGGAGGACACCGGGGAGCTGTTTTTT.

The rearrangement joins TRBV2 to TRBJ1-4; weak D call: TRBD1 (5 bases). The CDR3 sequence is 14 residues long. Trimming took 4 bases from V and 5 from J, leaving 11 bases between them. In germline, CDR1 is SNHLY, CDR2 FYNNEI. CDR3: CASSARTLNEKLFF. CDR3 bases: TGTGCCAGCAGTGCGCGGACACTAAATGAAAAACTGTTTTTT.

The chain uses TRBV19 and TRBJ1-5; no reliable D call. CDR3 length: 15 residues. V dropped 5 bases and J dropped 0 bases, with 11 bases sitting between them. CDR1 is LNHDA, CDR2 SQIVND, per germline (reference sequence). The DNA for the CDR3 is TGTGCCAGTAGTGTTACAATAAGTAGCAATCAGCCCCAGCATTTT. Amino acids: CASSVTISSNQPQHF.

Concerning this clone: This CDR3 is also generated by other DNA sequences in the sample. This chain connects TRBV5-1 to TRBJ1-1, with D uncertain. The ends were cut back, 4 bases at V and 3 bases at J, with 10 bases in the middle. This CDR3 spans 13 amino acids. CDR1 is SGHRS, CDR2 YFSETQ, per germline. This CDR3 is CASSLTGDTEAFF. The CDR3 DNA reads as TGCGCCAGCAGCCTTACCGGGGACACTGAAGCTTTCTTT.

V and J are TRBV2 and TRBJ2-7, with 7 bases matching TRBD2. Germline assignment: CDR1 SNHLY and CDR2 FYNNEI. V was clipped by 6 bases and J by 2 bases; unmatched bases: 22. This CDR3 comprises 19 residues. The CDR3 region has the DNA TGTGCCAGCAGCGGACCCCGGGGGTTAGCGGGTACAGCGGCCTACGAGCAGTACTTC. Encoded protein: CASSGPRGLAGTAAYEQYF.

V is TRBV7-2 and J is TRBJ1-2; D call uncertain. Trimming stripped 0 bases from V and 0 bases from J, with 5 bases between. Per the germline V gene, CDR1 is SGHTA and CDR2 is FQGNSA. The CDR3 is made up of 14 amino acids. CDR3 loop: CASSLAGANYGYTF. The CDR3 region has the DNA TGTGCCAGCAGCTTAGCAGGAGCTAACTATGGCTACACCTTC.

The DNA of the CDR3 is TGTGCCACCAGAAAGGTGGGGGCGCGTGGCAATCAGCCCCAGCATTTT. Its translation: CATRKVGARGNQPQHF. The chain carries TRBV15 and TRBJ1-5; TRBD1 might be the D (6 bases). The V and J ends lost 6 bases and 2 bases respectively, with 17 bases between them. The germline V gene has CDR1 LNHNV and CDR2 YYDKDF (reference sequence). The CDR3 runs to 16 residues.

There are a few counts of this clone. This chain links TRBV5-4 with TRBJ2-7, with 7 bases matching TRBD1. This CDR3 region has 16 residues. Trimming cost V 4 bases and J 0 bases; bases outside gene matches: 10. Germline lookup yields CDR1 SGHNT and CDR2 YYREEE (reference sequence). The CDR3 coding sequence is TGTGCCAGCAGCCCTGGGGGACAGCAGAGCTCCTACGAGCAGTACTTC. It specifies CASSPGGQQSSYEQYF.

The gene calls are TRBV9 and TRBJ2-3; 11 bases fit TRBD2. The V gene's germline CDR1 is SGDLS and CDR2 YYNGEE. The V and J ends lost 2 bases and 2 bases, in that order; junction bases with no gene match: 1. CDR3 length: 15 residues. The CDR3 DNA reads TGTGCCAGCAGCGTGGGACTAGCGGACACAGATACGCAGTATTTT. Translation gives CASSVGLADTDTQYF.

This clone came up a few times. The V and J genes are TRBV7-9 and TRBJ2-5; D ambiguous. Germline V CDR1 and CDR2: SEHNR, FQNEAQ (reference sequence). Between the trimmed V and J ends, which lost 6 bases and 2 bases, there was a span of 13 bases. The CDR3 is 14 residues long. The CDR3 sequence: CASSSSWAQETQYF. The CDR3 DNA reads TGTGCCAGCAGTTCCTCATGGGCTCAAGAGACCCAGTACTTC.

The rearrangement links TRBV30 to TRBJ1-2; D may be TRBD1 (6 bases). The CDR3 covers 13 residues. Germline V CDR1 and CDR2: GTSNPN, SVGIG (reference sequence). V was clipped by 5 bases and J by 3 bases, with 13 bases between them. The CDR3 region has the DNA TGTGCCTGGCAGACAGGACTGGACTATGGCTACACCTTC. Translated, it gives CAWQTGLDYGYTF.

This chain links TRBV21-1 with TRBJ2-1; the table's D gene call, TRBD2, was not cross checked with the DNA. TRBV21-1 is a recognized pseudogene. CDR3 length: 16 amino acids. The CDR3 loop reads CASSKVLADSYNEQFF. CDR3 in DNA: TGTGCCAGCAGCAAAGTACTAGCGGACTCCTACAATGAGCAGTTCTTC.